This TCR beta chain was documented in a study of early T cells in non-severe SARS-CoV-2 infection. Study as a whole: Unsorted whole blood bulk RNA was sequenced, with unpaired chains. General study findings and limits: Using VDJdb, the matching emphasized anti-spike CD8 responses while missing private and CD4 specificities.

Unique molecular identifiers were added to individual cDNA molecules. TCRdb reanalysed the 5' RACE reads using MiXCR and keeps one entry per CDR3 protein. The profile shows around 49,000 distinct CDR3 sequences, around 10% of them singletons. The V end lost 6 bases, the J end lost 0 bases, and 11 bases lay between the germline ends. The CDR3 runs 14 residues. Looked up from germline, CDR1 is SQVTM and CDR2 is ANQGSEA. This clonotype was seen a handful of times. Its matching antigen is unknown. Sample: whole blood. This rearrangement joins TRBV29-1 to TRBJ2-2; tentative D call: TRBD1 (6 bases). The receptor's source is an adult who was a healthcare worker with PCR-confirmed SARS-CoV-2 infection or an uninfected control (not recorded which). The CDR3 loop reads CSVSGTTNTGELFF. The CDR3 region has the DNA TGCAGCGTCTCCGGGACAACGAACACCGGGGAGCTGTTTTTT.